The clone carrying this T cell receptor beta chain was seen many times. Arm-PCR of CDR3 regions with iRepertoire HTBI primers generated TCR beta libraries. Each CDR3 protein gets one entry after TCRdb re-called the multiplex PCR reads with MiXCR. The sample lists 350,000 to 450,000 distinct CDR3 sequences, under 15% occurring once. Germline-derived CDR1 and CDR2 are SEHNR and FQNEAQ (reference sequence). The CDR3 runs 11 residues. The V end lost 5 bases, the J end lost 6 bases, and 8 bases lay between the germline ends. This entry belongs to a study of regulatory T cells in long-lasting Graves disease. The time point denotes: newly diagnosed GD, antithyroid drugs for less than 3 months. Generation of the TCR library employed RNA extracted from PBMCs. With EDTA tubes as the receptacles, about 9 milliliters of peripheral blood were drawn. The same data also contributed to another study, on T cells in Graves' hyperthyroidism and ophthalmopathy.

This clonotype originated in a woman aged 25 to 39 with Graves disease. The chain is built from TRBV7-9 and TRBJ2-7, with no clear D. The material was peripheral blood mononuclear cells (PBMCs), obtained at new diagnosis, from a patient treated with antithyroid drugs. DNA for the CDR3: TGTGCCAGCAGCCCGGGCTTCGAGCAGTACTTC. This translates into CASSPGFEQYF.